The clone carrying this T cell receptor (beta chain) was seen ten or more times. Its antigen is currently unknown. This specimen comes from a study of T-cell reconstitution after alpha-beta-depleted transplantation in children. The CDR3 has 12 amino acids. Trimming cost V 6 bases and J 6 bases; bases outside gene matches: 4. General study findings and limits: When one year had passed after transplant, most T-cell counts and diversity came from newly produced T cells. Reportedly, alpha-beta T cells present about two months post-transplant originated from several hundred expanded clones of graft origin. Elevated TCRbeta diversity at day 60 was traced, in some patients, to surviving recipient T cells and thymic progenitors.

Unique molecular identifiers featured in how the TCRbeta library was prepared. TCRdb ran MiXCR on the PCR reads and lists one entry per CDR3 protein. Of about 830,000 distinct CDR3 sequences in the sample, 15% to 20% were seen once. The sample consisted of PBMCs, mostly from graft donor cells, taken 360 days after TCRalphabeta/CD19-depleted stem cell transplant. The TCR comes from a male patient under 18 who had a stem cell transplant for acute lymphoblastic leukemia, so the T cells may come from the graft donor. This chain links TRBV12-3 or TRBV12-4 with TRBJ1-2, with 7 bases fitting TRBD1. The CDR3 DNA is TGTGCCAGCAGCGAAGGGGGCGATGGCTACACCTTC. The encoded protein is CASSEGGDGYTF.